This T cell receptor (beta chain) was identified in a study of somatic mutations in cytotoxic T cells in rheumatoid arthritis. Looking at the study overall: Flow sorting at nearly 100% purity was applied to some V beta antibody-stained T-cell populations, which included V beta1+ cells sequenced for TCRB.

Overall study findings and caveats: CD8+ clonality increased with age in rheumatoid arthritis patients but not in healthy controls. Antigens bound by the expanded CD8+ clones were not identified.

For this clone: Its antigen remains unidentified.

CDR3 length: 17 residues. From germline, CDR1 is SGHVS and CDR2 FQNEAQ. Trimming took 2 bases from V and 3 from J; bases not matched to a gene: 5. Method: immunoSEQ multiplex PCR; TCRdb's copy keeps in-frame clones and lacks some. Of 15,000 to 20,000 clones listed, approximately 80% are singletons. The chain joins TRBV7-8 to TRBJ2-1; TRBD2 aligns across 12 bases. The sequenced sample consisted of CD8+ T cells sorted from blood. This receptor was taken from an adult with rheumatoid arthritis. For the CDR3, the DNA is TGTGCCAGCAGCTTAATGACTAGCGGGGGCCACTACAATGAGCAGTTCTTC. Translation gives CASSLMTSGGHYNEQFF.